This entry is about one T cell receptor beta chain. This clone was picked up a small number of times. Its antigen remains unidentified. Within one base of it there is no much larger clone, and no base qualities were kept. These data originate in a study of persistence of HIV-infected CD4 T cells (TCRdb year 2020). In terms of the full investigation: The median time participants had been on suppressive ART was over seven years. Peripheral blood samples of up to about 200 mL were collected at multiple time points, except for a couple of participants, who underwent leukapheresis at a single time point. Anti-CD3/anti-CD28 stimulation activated a higher proportion of cells, with a lower memory fraction, than antigen stimulation. CMV- and HIV-1 Gag-responding CD4+ T cells were isolated from ART-treated individuals so that antigen-driven clonal expansion of HIV-1-infected cells could be examined. The clonality of all cells in each sorted population was assessed by TCRbeta sequencing, whereas the clonality of infected cells was assessed by proviral sequencing. For the TCR cluster analysis across participants, 8 or 9 participants were included for CMV and about seven participants for Gag.

Trimming at the junction amounts to 8 bases on V and 6 bases on J, and the germline ends lie 14 bases apart. The cysteine opens and the phenylalanine closes a CDR3 of 13 amino acids. Only CDR3 DNA is held: 39 bases, read in frame from base 1. The germline V gene gives CDR1 as MNHEY and CDR2 as SVGAGI. The full study reports these points: Restriction of bulk TCR analyses to the rare CMV-responding cells that actually carried HIV-1 proviruses was not possible. Only a small number of individuals took part in the study, and only a limited range of antigens was tested. TCR oligoclonality correlated with proviral oligoclonality within the same sorted populations. Enrichment of degenerate expanded CDR3beta sequences was found in antigen-responding cells, suggesting convergent selection of CD4+ responses to CMV and Gag. TCRbeta richness in CMV- and Gag-responding cells was significantly lower than in anti-CD3/anti-CD28-responding cells; CMV-responding cells had higher oligoclonality than CD3/CD28-stimulated and Gag-responding cells.

This specimen's treatment or condition label, per the study, means: suppressive antiretroviral therapy. As a nonspecific positive control representing the CD4+ T cell repertoire, the cells were stimulated with anti-CD3/anti-CD28 magnetic beads. CD4+ T cells that responded were sorted based on upregulation of both CD40 ligand and CD69. HIV-1-infected adults in whom suppressive ART had been started during chronic infection were enrolled as participants. Plasma HIV-1 RNA had been undetectable (below 50 copies/mL) in participants for at least 4 years. To be included, participants needed a CD4+ T cell count above 400 cells/uL and a positive CMV serology. Before stimulation, PBMCs were isolated using density centrifugation and depleted of CD8+ T cells. CD8-depleted PBMCs were stimulated for about 18 hours with anti-CD28/CD49d costimulation, CD40-blocking antibody and enfuvirtide to prevent new infections. Cell sorting was performed on a Beckman Coulter MoFlo Legacy or XDP sorter, and dead cells were excluded with propidium iodide. Genomic DNA was extracted with the QIAamp DNA Mini Kit for samples above one million cells, otherwise with the Quick-DNA Microprep Kit.

The immunoSEQ hsTCRB assay version 4, run in survey mode, was used to sequence TCRbeta repertoires from genomic DNA. Genomic DNA was diluted to 8 to 10 ng/uL, using up to roughly 1 ug per sample for TCRbeta sequencing. The published analysis was carried out like this. TCRbeta data analysis was done in ImmunoSeq Analyzer 3.0, and diversity was calculated on productive nucleotide rearrangements. Using the Immunarch R package, the improved Chao index served to estimate lower-bound TCR diversity and the Gini coefficient served to estimate clonality. Different nucleotide rearrangements encoding the same CDR3beta amino acid sequence were counted as distinct clonotypes. Differential abundance analysis found TCRbeta sequences that were significantly enriched in antigen-responding cells compared with anti-CD3/anti-CD28-activated cells. GLIPH2 grouped TCRs by predicted peptide-MHC specificity, both within each participant and across combined participant data sets. This immuneACCESS table, as held by TCRdb, lists in-frame sequences with V and J called but not all clones. Of the missing ones, under half trace to an unresolved V gene in checked studies; the others have no known cause. The V and J calls and the clone size are those of that table, but D and trimming were determined from the DNA. This sample gives around 39,000 clones in total; roughly 90% of them show up just once. Over 1% of the sample is taken by the ten largest.

The V and J genes are TRBV6-5 and TRBJ1-5; a weak D assignment points to TRBD1 (5 bases agree). The source of this sequence is an adult man with HIV who was CMV-seropositive. The sequenced sample was CD4+ T cells sorted from PBMCs after approximately 20-hour stimulation, obtained from a patient who received antiretroviral therapy. Taken with the paper, the label for cell subset or site translates to: CD40L+CD69+ CD4 T cells responding to anti-CD3/anti-CD28 beads, representing the overall repertoire. The nucleotide sequence is TGTGCCAGCGGCCGGGGGGGAGGTCAGCCCCAGCATTTT. The resulting protein is CASGRGGGQPQHF.